This T cell receptor beta chain stems from a study of blood T cell repertoires in COVID-19. In the original processing: Quantification of nucleated cells was approximated via reference gene primer amplification. Sequencing was performed with immunoSEQ multiplex PCR; in TCRdb, only in-frame clones are kept and a portion is missing. The V and J calls and the clone size are those of that table, but D and trimming were determined from the DNA. The sample holds fewer than 250,000 clones; 86% are singletons and the top ten take about 2.1%. Researchers sorted participants into cohorts using their self-reported clinical history. V shed 0 bases and J shed 4 bases, with 10 bases lying between them. Germline loops: CDR1 MGHRA, CDR2 YSYEKL. The CDR3 has 14 amino acids.

The receptor was derived from a woman between 50 and 59 years old who had recovered from COVID-19. This chain links TRBV4-1 with TRBJ2-7, with D tentatively TRBD1 (6 bases). The sequencing sample was made of PBMCs or T cells enriched from blood (not recorded which). The CDR3 here is CASSQERGSYEQYF. CDR3 nucleotides: TGCGCCAGCAGCCAAGAGAGGGGGAGTTACGAGCAGTACTTC.